The 9 T cell receptor beta chains listed next were all sequenced from one sample in a study of monozygotic twins with inflammatory bowel disease. Each CDR3 protein gets one entry in TCRdb, which reprocessed the 5' RACE reads and gives no DNA. In total, the table holds approximately 100,000 distinct CDR3 sequences. Material for sequencing was blood. The receptors originated from a human donor with ulcerative colitis or Crohn's disease, or a healthy co-twin of an affected twin (not recorded which).

This chain joins TRBV14 and TRBJ1-2. In germline, CDR1 is SGHDN, CDR2 FVKESK. The CDR3 runs to 15 residues. This CDR3 is CASSQDHGEYYGYTF.

The V call is TRBV6-1, the J call TRBJ2-7; there is no DNA to check the TCRdb D call of TRBD1. This CDR3 is 12 amino acids long. In germline, CDR1 is MNHNS, CDR2 SASEGT. The CDR3 loop is CASTWGAYEQYF.

The V and J genes are TRBV5-6 and TRBJ1-6; TCRdb designates TRBD1, a call that cannot be tested without DNA. Germline values: CDR1 SGHDT, CDR2 YYEEEE. This CDR3 region has 12 residues. The CDR3 protein is CASRISGSILHF.

This chain links TRBV7-8 with TRBJ2-1. Germline loops: CDR1 SGHVS, CDR2 FQNEAQ. This CDR3 has 14 amino acids. CDR3 sequence: CASELAGTYNEQFF.

The chain couples TRBV20-1 to TRBJ1-4; TCRdb's assignment of TRBD1 cannot be checked, as there is no DNA. The CDR3 extends over 14 amino acids. CDR1 is DFQATT, CDR2 SNEGSKA, per germline (reference sequence). CDR3 residues: CSARRGTGYEKLFF.

The gene calls are TRBV6-1 and TRBJ1-5; TCRdb proposes TRBD1, but this gene call is untestable without DNA. The CDR3 runs 15 residues. Germline V gives CDR1 MNHNS, CDR2 SASEGT. This CDR3 is CASSGQGASNQPQHF.

The J gene is TRBJ1-4, the V gene TRBV27; TCRdb lists TRBD1, though no DNA is available to test this call. The CDR3 totals 16 residues. The germline gives CDR1 MNHEY, CDR2 SMNVEV (reference sequence). The CDR3 here is CASSLSSTGGNEKLFF.

The gene calls are TRBV5-5 and TRBJ2-7; as DNA is missing, the TRBD1 call by TCRdb cannot be tested. Per germline, CDR1 SGHKS and CDR2 YYEKEE (reference sequence). The CDR3 loop spans 17 amino acids. CDR3 in amino acids: CASSYGPGTGETYEQYF.

V and J are TRBV7-8 and TRBJ2-7; the D call of TRBD1 rests on TCRdb alone, since no DNA is present to check it. CDR1 is SGHVS and CDR2 is FQNEAQ in the germline V gene. The CDR3 spans 15 residues. CDR3 region: CASSFGTGGSYEQYF.